These T cell receptor beta chains were read from a single sample in a study of blood T cell repertoires in COVID-19. Sequencing used immunoSEQ multiplex PCR; TCRdb keeps in-frame clones, though not all of them. This table has under 300,000 clones, more than 75% appearing once. The sequenced sample was PBMCs or T cells enriched from blood (not recorded which). All receptors derive from a man aged 18 to 30 who had recovered from COVID-19. Each CDR3 is given with its conserved first and last residue. D genes are given only for firm matches. Clone size appears in some rows only: once, few, many, or a class for an expanded clone.

. TRBJ2-2 . TRBV5-1 TGCGCCAGCAGCTTTGATAGAACCGGGGAGCTGTTTTTT CASSFDRTGELFF
. TRBJ1-2 TRBD1 TRBV27 TGTGCCAGCAGCCTCTTTCAGGGGGCGAGCTATGGCTACACCTTC CASSLFQGASYGYTF
. TRBJ2-7 TRBD2 TRBV12-5 TGTGCTAGTGGTTTGGGAGGGACTAGCGGGTACGAGCAGTACTTC CASGLGGTSGYEQYF
. TRBJ2-7 TRBD1 TRBV9 TGTGCCAGCAGCGAGGGGACAGGGGTGCCCTACGAGCAGTACTTC CASSEGTGVPYEQYF
. TRBJ2-4 . TRBV4-1 TGCGCCAGCAGCCTAGGACTGATATACGAGAGCATTCAGTACTTC CASSLGLIYESIQYF
. TRBJ2-1 TRBD2 TRBV5-6 TGTGCCAGCAGCGGGACTAGCGGGAGGTATGAGCAGTTCTTC CASSGTSGRYEQFF
. TRBJ2-7 TRBD2 TRBV7-9 TGTGCCAGCAGCCCGATAGCGGGGGCAGGGTATATTTACGAGCAGTACTTC CASSPIAGAGYIYEQYF
once TRBJ1-1 . TRBV19 TGTGCCAGTAGTATAGACAAGCGGGCCGGGGGGGAAGCTTTCTTT CASSIDKRAGGEAFF
. TRBJ2-7 . TRBV6-1 TGTGCCAGCAGTGAAGTGCAGGGGACCGAGCAGTACTTC CASSEVQGTEQYF
. TRBJ2-4 TRBD1 TRBV6-1 TGTGCCAGCAGTGAAGAGGGTACAGGGGGAAACATTCAGTACTTC CASSEEGTGGNIQYF
. TRBJ2-1 . TRBV19 TGTGCCAGTAGTATAATCCTCGCCACTGACTTACCCGACAATGAGCAGTTCTTC CASSIILATDLPDNEQFF
. TRBJ1-2 TRBD1 TRBV5-1 TGCGCCAGCAGCCCGACAGGGATTCGAGGCTATGGCTACACCTTC CASSPTGIRGYGYTF